This entry lists 27 T cell receptor beta chains sequenced from one sample in a study of Ad26.COV2.S vaccination and SARS-CoV-2 variants. This sample's treatment: roughly 19 received Ad26.COV2.S at low or high dose, single or two shots; about 5 received placebo; per-sample allocation not given. The samples were gathered on day 63 after the first injection of vaccine or placebo. Sequenced by immunoSEQ multiplex PCR; TCRdb stores in-frame clones only, minus some. The data contain some 340,000 clones, 70% to 90% of them singletons. Here the sequenced sample was peripheral blood, taken in a trial of Ad26.COV2.S vaccine versus placebo. The source is a person aged 18-65 years who received the Ad26.COV2.S COVID-19 vaccine or a placebo.

The chain links TRBV7-2 to TRBJ2-3; the D is unclear. Trimming removed 1 base from V and 1 base from J, with 9 bases in between. This CDR3 spans 15 amino acids. Germline V gene lookup returns CDR1 SGHTA and CDR2 FQGNSA. DNA of the CDR3: TGTGCCAGCAGCTTAGAAAGTCTGGGCACAGATACGCAGTATTTT. Protein product: CASSLESLGTDTQYF.

The sample holds one count of this clone. The chain couples TRBV5-8 to TRBJ2-5; D might be TRBD2 (7 bases). CDR1 is SGHTS, CDR2 YDEGEE, per germline. The CDR3 totals 17 residues. Trimming removed 4 bases from V and 0 bases from J, with 19 bases in between. The CDR3 is CASSPGLAGAHQETQYF. For the CDR3, the DNA is TGTGCCAGCAGCCCCGGGTTGGCGGGGGCCCACCAAGAGACCCAGTACTTC.

The V and J genes are TRBV18 and TRBJ2-7, with TRBD2 matching over 7 bases. V trimming: 3 bases; J trimming: 4 bases; junction bases outside the gene matches: 3. Germline loops: CDR1 KGHSH, CDR2 LQKENI. This CDR3 comprises 13 residues. The DNA of the CDR3 is TGTGCCAGCTCACCGGGCGGGGGATACGAGCAGTACTTC. This sequence encodes CASSPGGGYEQYF.

V gene TRBV7-9 combines with J gene TRBJ2-5; D possibly corresponds to TRBD2 (7 bases). CDR3 length: 15 residues. Germline CDR1 reads SEHNR; CDR2 reads FQNEAQ (reference sequence). V dropped 1 base and J dropped 5 bases, with 14 bases sitting between them. For the CDR3, the DNA is TGTGCCAGCAGCTTAGGCGCGGGGGCGCGGGAGACCCAGTACTTC. Amino acid sequence: CASSLGAGARETQYF.

This rearrangement joins TRBV7-3 to TRBJ1-4; 7 bases are a match to TRBD1. Germline lookup yields CDR1 SGHTA and CDR2 FQGTGA. The CDR3 has 13 amino acids. Losses at the gene ends were 6 bases for V and 10 bases for J; bases not matched to a gene: 8. The CDR3: CASSTDREGKLFF. CDR3 sequence (DNA): TGTGCCAGCAGTACCGACAGGGAGGGAAAACTGTTTTTT.

This clone has more than one count but fewer than ten. The V gene is TRBV6-2 or TRBV6-3, the J gene TRBJ1-5; the D is unclear. The CDR3 contains 12 residues. CDR1 and CDR2 (germline): MNHEY, SVGEGT. V lost 6 bases to trimming and J lost 11 bases, with 14 bases between them. CDR3 DNA: TGTGCCAGCAGCCCCACCATCCTGGCCCAGCATTTT. As protein: CASSPTILAQHF.

The chain carries TRBV20-1 and TRBJ2-1; TRBD2 is a possible D gene (5 bases). The CDR3 is made up of 13 amino acids. Germline values: CDR1 DFQATT, CDR2 SNEGSKA (reference sequence). Trimming removed 3 bases from V and 7 bases from J, with 13 bases in between. The CDR3 spells CSASVRTGNEQFF. CDR3 nucleotides: TGCAGTGCTAGTGTCAGGACGGGGAATGAGCAGTTCTTC.

This chain joins TRBV7-3 and TRBJ2-1; D not certain. Looked up from germline, CDR1 is SGHTA and CDR2 is FQGTGA. V shed 2 bases and J shed 0 bases, with 11 bases lying between them. The CDR3 is made up of 16 amino acids. The CDR3 DNA reads TGTGCCAGCAGCTTAGGCGGCCCCAGCTCCTACAATGAGCAGTTCTTC. Translated, it gives CASSLGGPSSYNEQFF.

V and J are TRBV7-9 and TRBJ2-5, with TRBD2 identical over 9 bases. Per germline, CDR1 SEHNR and CDR2 FQNEAQ (reference sequence). The J segment lost 9 bases and the V segment lost 3 bases, leaving 8 bases of the junction unmatched. The CDR3 consists of 14 residues. CDR3 residues: CASSFGTSRLAQYF. CDR3 nucleotide sequence: TGTGCCAGCAGCTTTGGGACTAGCCGTTTGGCCCAGTACTTC.

This chain connects TRBV3-1 (or the pseudogene TRBV3-2) to TRBJ2-7, with 7 bases lining up with TRBD1. The CDR3 is made up of 15 amino acids. The germline CDR1 and CDR2 sequences are LGHDT and YNNKEL (reference sequence). Trimming removed 2 bases from V and 1 base from J; junction bases left unmatched: 5. The CDR3 DNA reads as TGTGCCAGCAGCCAACCGGGACAGCTGTCCTACGAGCAGTACTTC. Its protein is CASSQPGQLSYEQYF.

This CDR3 reads CASSYSGRGSYEQYF. The CDR3 DNA is TGTGCCAGCAGTTACTCCGGCAGGGGGTCCTACGAGCAGTACTTC. The genes are TRBV6-6 and TRBJ2-7, with TRBD1 matching 7 bases. Germline V lookup: CDR1 MNHNY, CDR2 SVGAGI (reference sequence). The CDR3 has 15 amino acids. With V trimmed by 0 bases and J by 1 base, 3 bases remained unmatched.

In its sample, this clone was seen once. The V call is TRBV11-3, the J call TRBJ2-2; 9 bases are shared with TRBD1. The CDR3 consists of 15 residues. CDR1 and CDR2 from the germline V gene are SGHNT and YENEEA. J was trimmed by 5 bases and V by 4 bases; bases with no gene match: 5. This chain's CDR3 is CASSYGQGRTGELFF. The CDR3 DNA follows: TGTGCCAGCAGCTATGGACAGGGGAGGACCGGGGAGCTGTTTTTT.

The genes are TRBV6-5 and TRBJ2-3; 7 bases are shared with TRBD2. CDR3 length: 15 residues. V shed 0 bases and J 5 bases; nucleotides not matched to a gene: 5. Germline assignment: CDR1 MNHEY and CDR2 SVGAGI. In DNA form, the CDR3 reads TGTGCCAGCAGTTACTCCGCGGGGGTGGAAGATACGCAGTATTTT. Protein: CASSYSAGVEDTQYF.

The rearrangement links TRBV4-2 to TRBJ2-5; D may be TRBD1 (5 bases). Germline CDR1 is LGHNA and CDR2 is YNFKEQ. V was trimmed by 1 base and J by 5 bases, leaving 11 bases between them. This CDR3 has 14 amino acids. Here the CDR3 DNA reads TGTGCCAGCAGCCAAGGCAGGGAAGACGAGACCCAGTACTTC. The encoded protein is CASSQGREDETQYF.

V is TRBV2 and J is TRBJ1-3; 9 bases map to TRBD1. Germline V CDR1 and CDR2: SNHLY, FYNNEI. V lost 6 bases and J lost 4; bases outside the gene matches: 7. CDR3 length equals 15 residues. In DNA, the CDR3 is TGTGCCAGCAGCGCAGGGACAGGGTCCGGAAACACCATATATTTT. Residues: CASSAGTGSGNTIYF.

This chain connects TRBV11-2 to TRBJ1-2; D not certain. Trimming took 5 bases from V and 4 from J, leaving 11 bases between them. This CDR3 is built from 13 residues. Germline CDR1 reads SGHAT; CDR2 reads FQNNGV. CDR3 bases: TGTGCCAGCAGCCTTCGGGGTTCCTATGGCTACACCTTC. It codes for CASSLRGSYGYTF. Looking up the rest from reference TRBV11-2 and TRBJ1-2 gives the full variable domain: EAGVAQSPRYKIIEKRQSVAFWCNPISGHATLYWYQQILGQGPKLLIQFQNNGVVDDSQLPKDRFSAERLKGVDSTLKIQPAKLEDSAVYLCASSLRGSYGYTFGSGTRLTVV.

The count of this clone is one. The chain couples TRBV7-2 to TRBJ1-2, with a possible D match to TRBD1 (6 bases). Germline assignment: CDR1 SGHTA and CDR2 FQGNSA. V was trimmed by 5 bases and J by 2 bases, leaving 15 bases between them. This CDR3 is built from 15 residues. CDR3 DNA: TGTGCCAGCAGCGCAGAACAGGGCACCAACTATGGCTACACCTTC. This gives the protein CASSAEQGTNYGYTF. Together with reference TRBV7-2 and TRBJ1-2, the CDR3 gives the full variable domain: GAGVSQSPSNKVTEKGKDVELRCDPISGHTALYWYRQSLGQGLEFLIYFQGNSAPDKSGLPSDRFSAERTGGSVSTLTIQRTQQEDSAVYLCASSAEQGTNYGYTFGSGTRLTVV.

This rearrangement joins TRBV7-9 to TRBJ2-5; TRBD2 is a possible D gene (6 bases). V was shortened by 5 bases and J by 2 bases, with 12 bases between the two germline ends. The CDR3 extends over 14 amino acids. CDR1 SEHNR and CDR2 FQNEAQ come from the germline V gene (reference sequence). The CDR3 bases are TGTGCCAGCAGCGTCGGGACTTCACAAGAGACCCAGTACTTC. Amino acids: CASSVGTSQETQYF.

V gene TRBV10-3 combines with J gene TRBJ2-7, with 9 bases matching TRBD1. With V trimmed by 4 bases and J by 7 bases, 11 bases remained unmatched. Looked up from germline, CDR1 is ENHRY and CDR2 is SYGVKD. The CDR3 sequence is 15 residues long. CDR3 sequence reads: CAISVGDRVGGEQYF. In DNA form, the CDR3 reads TGTGCCATCAGTGTAGGGGACAGGGTGGGAGGAGAGCAGTACTTC.

V is TRBV27 and J is TRBJ1-6; no clear D gene. There are 14 residues in the CDR3. V shed 6 bases and J shed 2 bases, with 8 bases lying between them. The germline gives CDR1 MNHEY, CDR2 SMNVEV (reference sequence). CDR3 DNA sequence: TGTGCCAGCAGGCAATCAACCTATAATTCACCCCTCCACTTT. As protein: CASRQSTYNSPLHF.

A remark on this clone: Distinct nucleotide sequences in the sample also encode this CDR3. The chain employs TRBV3-1 (or the pseudogene TRBV3-2) and TRBJ2-2, with D perhaps TRBD2 (6 bases). Trimming stripped 4 bases from V and 3 bases from J, with 6 bases between. Germline values: CDR1 LGHDT, CDR2 YNNKEL (reference sequence). The CDR3 length is 13 residues. The CDR3 protein is CASSRGDTGELFF. As DNA, the CDR3 is TGTGCCAGCAGCCGGGGGGACACCGGGGAGCTGTTTTTT.

This clone was seen more than once but under ten times. This chain joins TRBV5-6 and TRBJ2-7; D is perhaps TRBD2 (5 bases). The CDR3 totals 15 residues. Trimming cost V 0 bases and J 0 bases, with 10 bases left between them. CDR1 and CDR2 (germline): SGHDT, YYEEEE. CDR3 sequence reads: CASSLGLRGSYEQYF. The CDR3 bases are TGTGCCAGCAGCTTGGGATTACGGGGCTCCTACGAGCAGTACTTC.

The J gene is TRBJ1-2, the V gene TRBV5-6; D might be TRBD1 (6 bases). V lost 3 bases, J lost 4 bases, and 16 bases lay in between. The V gene's germline CDR1 is SGHDT and CDR2 YYEEEE. The CDR3 extends over 15 amino acids. As DNA, the CDR3 is TGTGCCAGCAGCTCGATACAGGGCGGGGTCTATGGCTACACCTTC. Protein: CASSSIQGGVYGYTF.

The chain couples TRBV20-1 to TRBJ2-3; D is possibly TRBD2 (7 bases). Germline V gene sequence: CDR1 DFQATT, CDR2 SNEGSKA (reference sequence). The CDR3 totals 11 residues. The CDR3 sequence: CGGASTDTQYF. In nucleotides, the CDR3 is TGCGGGGGGGCGAGCACAGATACGCAGTATTTT.

This chain uses TRBV4-2 with TRBJ1-4; D call uncertain. In germline, CDR1 is LGHNA, CDR2 YNFKEQ. The CDR3 totals 16 residues. Trimming pared 1 base from V and 4 bases from J, leaving 13 bases between. The DNA of the CDR3 is TGTGCCAGCAGCCAAGTAACTAAGGAGGATAATGAAAAACTGTTTTTT. Amino acid sequence: CASSQVTKEDNEKLFF.

Only a few counts were recorded for this clone. The chain links TRBV7-9 to TRBJ1-4; 8 bases align to TRBD1. The CDR3 has 17 residues. Trimming cost V 1 base and J 5 bases; bases outside gene matches: 9. The germline CDR1 and CDR2 sequences are SEHNR and FQNEAQ (reference sequence). This CDR3 is CASSLGSGTGQNEKLFF. Here the CDR3 DNA reads TGTGCCAGCAGCTTAGGATCCGGGACAGGACAGAATGAAAAACTGTTTTTT.

This sequence joins TRBV5-6 and TRBJ1-2, with D possibly matching TRBD1 (5 bases). The V gene's germline CDR1 is SGHDT and CDR2 YYEEEE. Between the trimmed V and J ends, which lost 3 bases and 10 bases, there was a span of 19 bases. This CDR3 is 14 amino acids long. The CDR3, as DNA: TGTGCCAGCAGCTGGCTGGGGCTACAACAGAACTACACCTTC. It translates to CASSWLGLQQNYTF.